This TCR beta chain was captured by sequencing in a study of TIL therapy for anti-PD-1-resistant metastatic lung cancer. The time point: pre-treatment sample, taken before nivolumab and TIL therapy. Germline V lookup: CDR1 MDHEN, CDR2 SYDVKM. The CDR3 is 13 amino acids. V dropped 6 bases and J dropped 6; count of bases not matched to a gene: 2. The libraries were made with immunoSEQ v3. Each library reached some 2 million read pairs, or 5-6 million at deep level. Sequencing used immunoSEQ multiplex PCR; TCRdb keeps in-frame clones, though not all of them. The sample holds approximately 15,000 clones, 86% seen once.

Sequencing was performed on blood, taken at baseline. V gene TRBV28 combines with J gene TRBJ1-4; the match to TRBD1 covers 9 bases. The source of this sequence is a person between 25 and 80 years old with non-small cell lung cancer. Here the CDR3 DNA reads TGTGCCAGCAGCGGGACAGGGTATGAAAAACTGTTTTTT. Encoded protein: CASSGTGYEKLFF.